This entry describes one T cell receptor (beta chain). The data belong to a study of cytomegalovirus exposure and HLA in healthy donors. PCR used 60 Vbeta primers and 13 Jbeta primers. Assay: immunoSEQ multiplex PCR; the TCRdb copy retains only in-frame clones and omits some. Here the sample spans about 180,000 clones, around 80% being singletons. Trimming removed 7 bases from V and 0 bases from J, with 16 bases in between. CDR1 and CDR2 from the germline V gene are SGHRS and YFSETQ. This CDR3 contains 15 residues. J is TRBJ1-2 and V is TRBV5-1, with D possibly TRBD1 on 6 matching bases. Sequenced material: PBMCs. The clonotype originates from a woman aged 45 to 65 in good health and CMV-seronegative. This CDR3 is CASGPGQIANYGYTF. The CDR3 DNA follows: TGCGCCAGCGGCCCGGGACAAATAGCTAACTATGGCTACACCTTC.